This entry lists 5 T cell receptor beta chains sequenced from one sample in a study of cytomegalovirus exposure and HLA in healthy donors. The primer mix had 60 Vbeta and 13 Jbeta primers. The repertoire was sequenced with immunoSEQ multiplex PCR; TCRdb's copy has only in-frame clones and lacks some. The sample lists approximately 140,000 clones, around three fifths seen once, with around 1.8% in the top ten. Sequencing was performed on PBMCs. The receptor source for this set is a male donor in good health and CMV-seronegative.

The J gene is TRBJ2-1, the V gene TRBV4-3, with 9 bases fitting TRBD1. With V trimmed by 5 bases and J by 15 bases, 8 bases remained unmatched. Per the germline V gene, CDR1 is LGHNA and CDR2 is YSLEER. This CDR3 is 12 amino acids long. The CDR3 DNA is TGCGCCAGCAGCTTCCCCGGGACAGGGCTGTTCTTC. It is translated as CASSFPGTGLFF.

The CDR3 DNA is TGTGCCAGCAGCTTAAACCAGGGGAGTACTGAAGCTTTCTTT. Protein sequence: CASSLNQGSTEAFF. The chain is built from TRBV7-3 and TRBJ1-1; possibly TRBD1 for D (6 bases). The CDR3 runs to 14 residues. V lost 1 base and J lost 5, with 11 bases in between. Germline V gene data show CDR1 as SGHTA and CDR2 as FQGTGA.

This clone has just a few counts. The chain carries TRBV5-1 and TRBJ2-3; D is perhaps TRBD1 (6 bases). V was shortened by 6 bases and J by 5 bases, with 13 bases between the two germline ends. CDR1 and CDR2 (germline): SGHRS, YFSETQ. The CDR3 contains 13 residues. CDR3 bases: TGCGCCAGCAAGCATCCAGGGGAAGATACGCAGTATTTT. It yields the protein CASKHPGEDTQYF.

The rearrangement links TRBV10-1 to TRBJ1-1; no reliable D call. The CDR3 loop spans 13 amino acids. V shed 3 bases and J shed 0 bases, with 5 bases lying between them. Germline V gene sequence: CDR1 WNHNN, CDR2 SYGVQD (reference sequence). The CDR3 nucleotides are TGCGCCAGCAGTGACGGAGTGAACACTGAAGCTTTCTTT. Its protein product is CASSDGVNTEAFF.

The gene calls are TRBV11-3 and TRBJ2-7; D may be TRBD2 (5 bases). The CDR3 has 15 amino acids. Germline V gene sequence: CDR1 SGHNT, CDR2 YENEEA. V was clipped by 6 bases and J by 5 bases, with 20 bases between them. The CDR3, as DNA: TGTGCCAGCAGTGCAGGACTGTCTAGTTTGGACGAGCAGTACTTC. Translation gives CASSAGLSSLDEQYF.